This T cell receptor (beta chain) was captured in a study of beta chain features in type 1 diabetes. Study outcomes and limitations: Among all four CD4+ subsets, Type 1 diabetes patients had TCRB CDR3s that were moderately but significantly shorter.

cDNA synthesis used the whole RNA isolate, giving expressed TCRB sequences. Profiled with immunoSEQ multiplex PCR; TCRdb holds only in-frame clones, not every one. This table has some 130,000 clones, roughly 10% appearing once. This clone was counted a few times. Antigen: not known. This receptor was taken from a man aged 25-40 years with type 1 diabetes. Sequences were obtained from central memory CD4+ T cells from blood.

CDR3 coding DNA: TGTGCCAGCAGCCGACTGACCCAAGAGACCCAGTACTTC. Protein sequence: CASSRLTQETQYF. This rearrangement joins TRBV7-9 to TRBJ2-5; the D is unclear. CDR1 and CDR2 from the germline V gene are SEHNR and FQNEAQ (reference sequence). With 5 bases removed from V and 1 base from J, the gap between germline ends came to 8 bases. This CDR3 region has 13 residues. Variable domain in full (rest from reference TRBV7-9 and TRBJ2-5): DTGVSQNPRHKITKRGQNVTFRCDPISEHNRLYWYRQTLGQGPEFLTYFQNEAQLEKSRLLSDRFSAERPKGSFSTLEIQRTEQGDSAMYLCASSRLTQETQYFGPGTRLLVL.